This entry lists 11 T cell receptor beta chains sequenced from one sample in a study of metastatic and nonmetastatic thyroid tumors. The entire patient cohort was treatment-naive prior to thyroid surgery. TCRdb re-analyzed the PCR reads through MiXCR. The sample carries 27,000 or so clones, about 15% recorded once. Sequencing was done on a sample of blood. These receptors were collected from a male donor with papillary thyroid cancer or a benign thyroid nodule (not recorded which). Some clones in this sample may be carry-over from other donors' samples.

This clone was seen many times. At one boundary the junction diverges from the germline segment, which might be a read error. The rearrangement uses TRBV20-1 and TRBJ2-1, with 12 bases identical to TRBD2. This CDR3 is 13 amino acids long. Per germline, CDR1 DFQATT and CDR2 SNEGSKA (reference sequence). Here the CDR3 reads CSAESTSGRFSVF. DNA of the CDR3: TGCAGTGCCGAGTCCACTAGCGGGAGGTTTTCCGTCTTC.

In the case of this clone: A clone one base away is much larger, so this may be a read error. The chain employs TRBV20-1 and TRBJ2-3; D is perhaps TRBD1 (6 bases). The CDR3 spans 14 residues. Germline CDR1 is DFQATT and CDR2 is SNEGSKA (reference sequence). The CDR3 coding sequence is TGCAGTGCCCCGTTTAGGGGGACCACAGATATGCAGTATTTT. As protein: CSAPFRGTTDMQYF.

By its share, this clone is medium-sized. The chain uses TRBV7-8 and TRBJ2-7; D may correspond to TRBD1 or TRBD2 (6 bases each). Germline CDR1 is SGHVS and CDR2 is FQNEAQ. This CDR3 region has 16 residues. V was pared by 5 bases and J by 3 bases, with 20 bases between. DNA of the CDR3: TGTGCCAGCAGCCTAAGGTCGGGGGCTACCTTCTACGAGCAGTACTTC. Translating it yields CASSLRSGATFYEQYF.

This clone was counted ten times or more. The chain carries TRBV6-1 and TRBJ2-1, with 7 bases that match TRBD1. V dropped 7 bases and J dropped 2; count of bases not matched to a gene: 2. The V gene's germline CDR1 is MNHNS and CDR2 SASEGT. The CDR3 contains 13 residues. CDR3 in amino acids: CASKGTAYNEQFF. In DNA, the CDR3 is TGTGCCAGCAAGGGGACAGCCTACAATGAGCAGTTCTTC.

This clone was observed a handful of times. The chain joins TRBV6-1 to TRBJ2-5, with D hard to call. Germline CDR1 and CDR2: MNHNS and SASEGT. Trimming shortened V by 7 bases and J by 4 bases, and 13 bases separated the two germline ends. This CDR3 has 13 amino acids. DNA of the CDR3: TGTGCCAGCATTGGGCGGTGGGGAGAGACCCAGTACTTC. Protein product: CASIGRWGETQYF.

V is TRBV28 and J is TRBJ1-5, with 11 nucleotides matching TRBD1. Germline CDR1 reads MDHEN; CDR2 reads SYDVKM. This CDR3 spans 15 amino acids. The trim removed 5 bases at V and 3 bases at J, leaving 3 bases unmatched. CDR3 nucleotide sequence: TGTGCCAGCAGTCTAGGACAGGGGGCCAATCAGCCCCAGCATTTT. This translates into CASSLGQGANQPQHF.

Sample share makes this clone medium-sized. The gene calls are TRBV6-1 and TRBJ1-3; D uncertain. The length of the CDR3 is 11 residues. CDR1 is MNHNS, CDR2 SASEGT, per germline. V shed 6 bases and J shed 5 bases, with 5 bases lying between them. The DNA of the CDR3 is TGTGCCAGCAGGCTTAGAAACACCATATATTTT. Translation: CASRLRNTIYF.

This clone was picked up many times. The chain uses TRBV20-1 and TRBJ1-3, with 7 bases that match TRBD1. The V gene's germline CDR1 is DFQATT and CDR2 SNEGSKA (reference sequence). V trimming: 2 bases; J trimming: 2 bases; junction bases outside the gene matches: 6. This CDR3 is built from 15 residues. CDR3 nucleotide sequence: TGCAGTGCTAGACCTCGAAGGGGGCCTGGAAACACCATATATTTT. This encodes CSARPRRGPGNTIYF.

This clone has at least ten counts. This chain uses TRBV7-2 with TRBJ2-3; D remains ambiguous. Germline CDR1 SGHTA, CDR2 FQGNSA. V was pared by 0 bases and J by 3 bases, with 7 bases between. The CDR3 totals 14 residues. The CDR3 here is CASSLAFGTDTQYF. The CDR3 bases are TGTGCCAGCAGCTTAGCGTTTGGGACAGATACGCAGTATTTT.

This clone was counted at least ten times. The V and J genes are TRBV13 and TRBJ1-1; D is perhaps TRBD1 (5 bases). The V end was cut by 3 bases, the J end by 0 bases, with 11 bases between. Germline values: CDR1 PRHDT, CDR2 FYEKMQ (reference sequence). This CDR3 is built from 15 residues. In nucleotides, the CDR3 is TGTGCCAGCAGCTTGGGGCAGATCATGAACACTGAAGCTTTCTTT. It encodes CASSLGQIMNTEAFF.

The gene calls are TRBV5-8 and TRBJ2-6; TRBD1 or TRBD2 may be the D gene (6 bases each). From germline, CDR1 is SGHTS and CDR2 YDEGEE. The germline V and J ends were trimmed by 1 base and 4 bases, with 12 bases remaining between them. The CDR3 is 16 amino acids. The CDR3 here is CASSLLGGSGANVLTF. The CDR3 DNA reads as TGTGCCAGCAGCTTGTTGGGGGGCTCAGGGGCCAACGTCCTGACTTTC. The full variable domain, completed using reference TRBV5-8 and TRBJ2-6, is EAGVTQSPTHLIKTRGQQATLRCSPISGHTSVYWYQQALGLGLQFLLWYDEGEERNRGNFPPRFSGRQFPNYSSELNVNALELEDSALYLCASSLLGGSGANVLTFGAGSRLTVL.